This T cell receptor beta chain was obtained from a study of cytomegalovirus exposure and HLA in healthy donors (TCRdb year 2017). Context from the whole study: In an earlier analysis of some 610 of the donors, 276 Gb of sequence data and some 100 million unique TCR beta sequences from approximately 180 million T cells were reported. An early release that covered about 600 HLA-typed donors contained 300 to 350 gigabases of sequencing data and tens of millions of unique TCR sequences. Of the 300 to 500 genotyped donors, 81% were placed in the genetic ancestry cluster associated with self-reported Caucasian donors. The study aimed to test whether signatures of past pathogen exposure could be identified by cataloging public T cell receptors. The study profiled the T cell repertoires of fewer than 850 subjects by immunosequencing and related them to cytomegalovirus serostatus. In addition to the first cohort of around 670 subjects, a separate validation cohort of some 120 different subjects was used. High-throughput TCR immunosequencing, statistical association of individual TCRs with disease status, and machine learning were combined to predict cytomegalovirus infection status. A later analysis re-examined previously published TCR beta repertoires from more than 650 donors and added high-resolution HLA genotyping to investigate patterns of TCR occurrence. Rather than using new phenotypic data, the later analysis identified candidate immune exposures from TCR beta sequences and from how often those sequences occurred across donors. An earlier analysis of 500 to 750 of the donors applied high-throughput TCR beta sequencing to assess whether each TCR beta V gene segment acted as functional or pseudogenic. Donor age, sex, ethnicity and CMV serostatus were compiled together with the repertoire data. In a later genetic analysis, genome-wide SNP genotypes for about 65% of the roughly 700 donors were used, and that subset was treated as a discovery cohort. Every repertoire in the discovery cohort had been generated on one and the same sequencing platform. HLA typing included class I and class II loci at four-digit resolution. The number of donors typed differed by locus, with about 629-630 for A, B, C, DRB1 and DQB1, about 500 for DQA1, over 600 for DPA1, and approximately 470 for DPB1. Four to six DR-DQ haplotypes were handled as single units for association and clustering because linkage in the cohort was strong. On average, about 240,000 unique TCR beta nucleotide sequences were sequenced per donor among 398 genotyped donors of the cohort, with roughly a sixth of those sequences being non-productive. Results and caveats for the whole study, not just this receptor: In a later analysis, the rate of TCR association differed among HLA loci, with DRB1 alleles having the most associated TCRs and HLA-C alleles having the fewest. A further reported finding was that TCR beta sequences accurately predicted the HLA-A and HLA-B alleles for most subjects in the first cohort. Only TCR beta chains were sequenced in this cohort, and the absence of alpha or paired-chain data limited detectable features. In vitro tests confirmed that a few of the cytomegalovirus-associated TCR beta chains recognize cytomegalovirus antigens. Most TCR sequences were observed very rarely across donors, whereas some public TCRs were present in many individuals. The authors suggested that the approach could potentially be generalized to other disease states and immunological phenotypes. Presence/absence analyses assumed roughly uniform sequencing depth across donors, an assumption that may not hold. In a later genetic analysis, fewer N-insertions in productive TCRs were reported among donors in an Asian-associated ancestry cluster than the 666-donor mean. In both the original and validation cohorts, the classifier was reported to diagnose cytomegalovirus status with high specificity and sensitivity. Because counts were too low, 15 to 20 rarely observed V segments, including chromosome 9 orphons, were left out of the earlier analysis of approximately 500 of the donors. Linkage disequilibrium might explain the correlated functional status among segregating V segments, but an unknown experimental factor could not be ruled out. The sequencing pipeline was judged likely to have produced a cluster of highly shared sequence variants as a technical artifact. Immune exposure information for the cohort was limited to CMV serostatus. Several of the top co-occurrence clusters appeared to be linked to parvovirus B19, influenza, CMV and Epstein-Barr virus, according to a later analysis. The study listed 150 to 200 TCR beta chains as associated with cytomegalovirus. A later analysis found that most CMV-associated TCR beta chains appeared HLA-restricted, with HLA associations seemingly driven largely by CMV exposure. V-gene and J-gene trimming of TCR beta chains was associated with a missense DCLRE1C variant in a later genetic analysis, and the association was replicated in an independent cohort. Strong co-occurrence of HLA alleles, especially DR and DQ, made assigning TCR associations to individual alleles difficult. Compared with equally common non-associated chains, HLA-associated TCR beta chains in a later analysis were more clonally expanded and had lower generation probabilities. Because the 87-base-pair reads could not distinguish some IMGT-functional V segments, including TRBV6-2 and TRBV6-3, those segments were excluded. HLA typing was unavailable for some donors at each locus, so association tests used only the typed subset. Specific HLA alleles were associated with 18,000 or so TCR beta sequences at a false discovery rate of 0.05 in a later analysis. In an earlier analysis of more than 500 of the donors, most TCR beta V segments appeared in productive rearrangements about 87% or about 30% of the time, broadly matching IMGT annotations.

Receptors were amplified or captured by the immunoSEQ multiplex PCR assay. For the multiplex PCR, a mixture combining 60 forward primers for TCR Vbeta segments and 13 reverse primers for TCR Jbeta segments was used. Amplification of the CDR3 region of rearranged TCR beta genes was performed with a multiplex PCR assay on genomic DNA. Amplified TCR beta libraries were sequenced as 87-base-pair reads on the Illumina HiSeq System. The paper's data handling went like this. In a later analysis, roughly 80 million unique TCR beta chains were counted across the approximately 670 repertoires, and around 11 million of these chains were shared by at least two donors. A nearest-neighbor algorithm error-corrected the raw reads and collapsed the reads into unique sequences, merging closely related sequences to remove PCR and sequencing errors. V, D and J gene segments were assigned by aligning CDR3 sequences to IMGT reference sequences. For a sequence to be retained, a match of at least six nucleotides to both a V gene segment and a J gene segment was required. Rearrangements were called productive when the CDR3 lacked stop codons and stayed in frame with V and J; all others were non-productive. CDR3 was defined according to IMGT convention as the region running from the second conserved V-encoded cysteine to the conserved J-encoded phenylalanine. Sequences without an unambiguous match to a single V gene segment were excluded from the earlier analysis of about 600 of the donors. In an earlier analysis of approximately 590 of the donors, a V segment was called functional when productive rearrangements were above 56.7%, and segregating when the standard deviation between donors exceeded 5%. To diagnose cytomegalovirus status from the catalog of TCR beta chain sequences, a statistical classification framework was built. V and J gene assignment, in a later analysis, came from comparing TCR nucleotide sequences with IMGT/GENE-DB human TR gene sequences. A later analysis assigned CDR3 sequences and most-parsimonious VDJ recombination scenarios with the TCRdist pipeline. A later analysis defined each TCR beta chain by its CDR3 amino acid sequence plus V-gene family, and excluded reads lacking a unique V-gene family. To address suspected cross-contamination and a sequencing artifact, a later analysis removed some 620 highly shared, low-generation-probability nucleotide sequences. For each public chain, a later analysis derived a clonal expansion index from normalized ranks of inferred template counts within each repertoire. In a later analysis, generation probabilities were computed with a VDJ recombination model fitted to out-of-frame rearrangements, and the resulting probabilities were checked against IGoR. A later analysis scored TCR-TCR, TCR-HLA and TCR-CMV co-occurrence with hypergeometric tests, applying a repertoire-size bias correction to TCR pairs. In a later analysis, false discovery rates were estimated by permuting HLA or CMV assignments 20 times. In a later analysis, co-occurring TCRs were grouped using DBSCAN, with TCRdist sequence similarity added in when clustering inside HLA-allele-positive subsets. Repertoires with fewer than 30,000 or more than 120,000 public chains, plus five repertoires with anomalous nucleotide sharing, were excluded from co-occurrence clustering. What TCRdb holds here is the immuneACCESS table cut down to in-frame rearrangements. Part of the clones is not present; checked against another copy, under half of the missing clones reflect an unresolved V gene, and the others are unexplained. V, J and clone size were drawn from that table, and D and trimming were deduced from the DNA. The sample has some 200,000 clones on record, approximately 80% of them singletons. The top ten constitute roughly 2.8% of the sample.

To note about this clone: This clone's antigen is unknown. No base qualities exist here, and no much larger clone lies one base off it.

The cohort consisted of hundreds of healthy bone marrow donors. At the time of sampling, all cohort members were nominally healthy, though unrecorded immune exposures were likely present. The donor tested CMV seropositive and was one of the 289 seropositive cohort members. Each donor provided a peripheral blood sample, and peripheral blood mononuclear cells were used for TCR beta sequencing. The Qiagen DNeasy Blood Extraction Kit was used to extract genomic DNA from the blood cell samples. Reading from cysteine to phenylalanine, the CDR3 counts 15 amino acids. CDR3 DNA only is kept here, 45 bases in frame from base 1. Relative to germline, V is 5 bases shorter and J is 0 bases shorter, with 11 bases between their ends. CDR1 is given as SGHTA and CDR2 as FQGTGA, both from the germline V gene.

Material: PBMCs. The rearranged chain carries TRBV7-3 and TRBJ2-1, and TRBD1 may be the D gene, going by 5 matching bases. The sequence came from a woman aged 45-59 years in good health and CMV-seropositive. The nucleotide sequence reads TGTGCCAGCAGCCCCGACAGAAACTCCTACAATGAGCAGTTCTTC. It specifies CASSPDRNSYNEQFF.